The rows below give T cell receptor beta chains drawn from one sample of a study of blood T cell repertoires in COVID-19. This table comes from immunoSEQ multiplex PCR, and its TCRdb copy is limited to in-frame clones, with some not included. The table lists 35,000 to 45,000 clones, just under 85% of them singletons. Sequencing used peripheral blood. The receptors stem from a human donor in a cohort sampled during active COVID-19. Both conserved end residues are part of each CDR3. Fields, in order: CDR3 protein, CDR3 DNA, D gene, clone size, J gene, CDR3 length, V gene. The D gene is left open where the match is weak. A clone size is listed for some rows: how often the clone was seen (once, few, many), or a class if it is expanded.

CASSYSSTGYYGYTF | TGTGCCAGCAGCTACTCCTCAACAGGGTACTATGGCTACACCTTC | . | . | TRBJ1-2 | 15 | TRBV5-8
CASSQGHGTYEQYF | TGCGCCAGCAGCCAAGGGCACGGGACCTACGAGCAGTACTTC | . | . | TRBJ2-7 | 14 | TRBV4-3
CAWTRGSYEQYF | TGTGCCTGGACTCGGGGGTCCTACGAGCAGTACTTC | . | . | TRBJ2-7 | 12 | TRBV30
CASKKTGLAQETQYF | TGTGCCAGCAAGAAAACAGGACTAGCACAAGAGACCCAGTACTTC | TRBD2 | . | TRBJ2-5 | 15 | TRBV6-5
CASSLAGGNYNEQFF | TGCGCCAGCAGCTTAGCGGGGGGGAACTACAATGAGCAGTTCTTC | TRBD2 | . | TRBJ2-1 | 15 | TRBV5-1
CAISASGGSYNEQFF | TGTGCCATCAGCGCTAGCGGGGGCTCCTACAATGAGCAGTTCTTC | TRBD2 | . | TRBJ2-1 | 15 | TRBV10-3
CARMRRRANSGNTIYF | TGTGCCAGAATGCGCCGCAGGGCGAACTCTGGAAACACCATATATTTT | . | once | TRBJ1-3 | 16 | TRBV5-3
CASSLIQDRGGYTF | TGTGCCAGCAGCTTAATCCAGGACAGGGGTGGCTACACCTTC | TRBD1 | few | TRBJ1-2 | 14 | TRBV7-8
CASSPPAGLAGELRQDTQYF | TGTGCCAGCTCACCACCGGCGGGACTAGCGGGGGAGCTAAGACAAGATACGCAGTATTTT | TRBD2 | . | TRBJ2-3 | 20 | TRBV18
CASSLRQGTNNEQFF | TGTGCCAGCAGTCTTAGACAGGGGACCAACAATGAGCAGTTCTTC | TRBD1 | few | TRBJ2-1 | 15 | TRBV11-3
CASTLADSYNEQFF | TGTGCCAGCACCCTAGCGGACTCCTACAATGAGCAGTTCTTC | TRBD2 | . | TRBJ2-1 | 14 | TRBV2
CAISEFTSGGTDTQYF | TGTGCCATCAGTGAGTTTACCAGCGGGGGCACAGATACGCAGTATTTT | TRBD2 | . | TRBJ2-3 | 16 | TRBV10-3
CASKEVGEGQGAKNIQYF | TGTGCCAGCAAGGAAGTCGGGGAGGGACAGGGGGCCAAAAACATTCAGTACTTC | TRBD1 | . | TRBJ2-4 | 18 | TRBV7-2
CASSSSGTGGSQPQHF | TGTGCCAGCAGTTCTTCCGGGACAGGGGGTAGTCAGCCCCAGCATTTT | TRBD1 | . | TRBJ1-5 | 16 | TRBV27
CASSLRDRGSYGYTF | TGTGCCAGCAGCTTAAGGGACAGGGGCTCCTATGGCTACACCTTC | TRBD1 | . | TRBJ1-2 | 15 | TRBV7-2
CASSSNSQETQYF | TGTGCCAGCAGCTCCAACTCTCAAGAGACCCAGTACTTC | . | once | TRBJ2-5 | 13 | TRBV7-8
CASSSGQPNTEAFF | TGCGCCAGCAGCTCAGGACAGCCGAACACTGAAGCTTTCTTT | . | . | TRBJ1-1 | 14 | TRBV5-1
CASRKESGYEQYF | TGTGCCAGCAGGAAAGAGTCCGGGTACGAGCAGTACTTC | . | . | TRBJ2-7 | 13 | TRBV6-5
CAISAQGAQEPQHF | TGTGCCATCAGTGCCCAGGGGGCGCAGGAGCCCCAGCATTTT | TRBD1 | . | TRBJ1-5 | 14 | TRBV10-3
CAWSVRAGGQETQYF | TGTGCCTGGAGTGTAAGAGCGGGGGGACAAGAGACCCAGTACTTC | TRBD2 | . | TRBJ2-5 | 15 | TRBV30
CASAGFNTEAFF | TGTGCCAGCGCCGGGTTTAACACTGAAGCTTTCTTT | . | medium-sized | TRBJ1-1 | 12 | TRBV11-3
CASSQASGFYGYTF | TGCGCCAGCAGCCAAGCGTCGGGATTCTATGGCTACACCTTC | . | once | TRBJ1-2 | 14 | TRBV4-3
CASIPRGFQTIQYF | TGTGCCAGTATCCCCCGGGGTTTTCAGACCATTCAGTACTTC | . | . | TRBJ2-4 | 14 | TRBV2
CASSSPFSGKGADTQYF | TGTGCCAGCAGCTCCCCGTTTAGCGGTAAAGGCGCAGATACGCAGTATTTT | . | . | TRBJ2-3 | 17 | TRBV9
CASSSPPGGAFF | TGTGCCAGCAGTTCGCCCCCCGGAGGAGCTTTCTTT | . | once | TRBJ1-1 | 12 | TRBV6-2/TRBV6-3
CASRTGGGNSPLHF | TGTGCCAGCAGGACAGGGGGAGGCAATTCACCCCTCCACTTT | TRBD1 | . | TRBJ1-6 | 14 | TRBV6-5
CAISESREHGYTF | TGTGCCATCAGTGAGTCGAGGGAGCATGGCTACACCTTC | . | . | TRBJ1-2 | 13 | TRBV10-3
CASRSGQGNYEQYF | TGTGCCAGCAGATCGGGACAGGGAAACTACGAGCAGTACTTC | TRBD1 | once | TRBJ2-7 | 14 | TRBV3-1/TRBV3-2
CAWNPAGTTEAFF | TGTGCCTGGAATCCGGCGGGGACCACTGAAGCTTTCTTT | . | . | TRBJ1-1 | 13 | TRBV30
CASSPRTATNTEAFF | TGTGCCAGCAGCCCCAGGACAGCAACGAACACTGAAGCTTTCTTT | . | . | TRBJ1-1 | 15 | TRBV7-3
CASTQGALGYTF | TGTGCCAGCACACAGGGGGCGCTTGGCTACACCTTC | TRBD1 | . | TRBJ1-2 | 12 | TRBV6-6
CAWSDTGAYYNSPLHF | TGTGCCTGGAGCGATACAGGGGCCTACTATAATTCACCCCTCCACTTT | TRBD1 | few | TRBJ1-6 | 16 | TRBV30
CAWSNWGTGGWTEAFF | TGTGCCTGGAGTAATTGGGGGACAGGGGGGTGGACTGAAGCTTTCTTT | TRBD1 | . | TRBJ1-1 | 16 | TRBV30
CATSRETGGKTGELFF | TGTGCCACCAGCAGAGAAACAGGGGGCAAAACCGGGGAGCTGTTTTTT | TRBD1 | . | TRBJ2-2 | 16 | TRBV15
CASIPNRGQNQPQHF | TGTGCCAGCATCCCAAACAGGGGGCAAAATCAGCCCCAGCATTTT | TRBD1 | . | TRBJ1-5 | 15 | TRBV6-2/TRBV6-3
CASSSPGGTDTQYF | TGCGCCAGCAGCTCCCCGGGGGGGACGGATACGCAGTATTTT | TRBD2 | . | TRBJ2-3 | 14 | TRBV5-1
CASSFLRGPYNEQFF | TGTGCCAGCAGCTTCTTGCGGGGCCCCTACAATGAGCAGTTCTTC | . | . | TRBJ2-1 | 15 | TRBV7-9
CASSVTGQGLGYTF | TGTGCCAGCAGTGTCACGGGACAGGGGTTAGGCTACACCTTC | TRBD1 | medium-sized | TRBJ1-2 | 14 | TRBV2
CASTQQGSPGWNTEAFF | TGCGCCAGCACCCAACAGGGCTCCCCTGGATGGAACACTGAAGCTTTCTTT | . | . | TRBJ1-1 | 17 | TRBV10-1
CASRPGQTTDTQYF | TGTGCCAGCAGGCCGGGACAGACCACAGATACGCAGTATTTT | TRBD1 | . | TRBJ2-3 | 14 | TRBV2
CASSANLAGSSTDTQYF | TGTGCCAGCAGTGCCAACCTAGCGGGGTCGAGCACAGATACGCAGTATTTT | TRBD2 | . | TRBJ2-3 | 17 | TRBV6-1
CASRQGAWETQYF | TGTGCCAGTAGACAGGGGGCGTGGGAGACCCAGTACTTC | TRBD1 | . | TRBJ2-5 | 13 | TRBV19